This section outlines one T cell receptor (beta chain) sequence together with its context. Its antigen is unknown. The data stem from a study of post-analysis software for immune sequencing data. Whole-study context: Relapsing-remitting, secondary progressive and progressive-relapsing courses of multiple sclerosis were included. Study-wide findings and caveats: Patients carried roughly 5 TRBV segments more frequently than controls did, and TRBV5-6, TRBV5-1 and TRBV20-1 were among them. Among multiple sclerosis patients, normalized Chao1 diversity was significantly below that of controls.

Unique molecular identifiers were present in the TCR beta cDNA libraries. Input amounts of 1 to 10 million T cells were used. These gave 500,000 or so cDNA molecules, so each molecule approximated one T cell. TCRdb ran MiXCR on the PCR reads and lists one entry per CDR3 protein. The profile shows approximately 770,000 distinct CDR3 sequences, around 45% of them singletons. The CDR3 has 15 residues. Trimming stripped 6 bases from V and 4 bases from J, with 18 bases between. This receptor was identified in a girl aged 10 to 17 with multiple sclerosis. The J gene is TRBJ1-2, the V gene TRBV12-3 or TRBV12-4; D gene uncertain. The sample was blood. DNA for the CDR3: TGTGCCAGCAGCCTCTCGGGAGGGAACGCCTATGGCTACACCTTC. Residues: CASSLSGGNAYGYTF.